This T cell receptor beta chain was recorded in a study of cytomegalovirus exposure and HLA in healthy donors. The CDR3 length is 15 residues. Trimming at V came to 2 bases and at J to 4 bases, leaving 6 bases not matched to a gene. Study-wide results and caveats: Most TCR sequences were uncommon, yet certain public TCRs appeared in many donors. According to an earlier analysis, most TCR beta V segments yielded productive rearrangements about 90% or about 30% of the time. When a later analysis was performed, an Asian-associated ancestry cluster reportedly had fewer N-insertions than the roughly 700-donor mean.

A note on this clone: Antigen unknown.

The PCR made use of 60 Vbeta and 13 Jbeta primers. Under the authors' procedure: A follow-up analysis tallied 60 million to 85 million unique TCR beta chains, about 10 million shared. The assay was immunoSEQ multiplex PCR, and TCRdb's table has in-frame clones only and misses some. V and J calls and clone size are copied from that table; D and trimming were computed from the DNA. The sample lists some 120,000 clones, more than 80% occurring once. This chain joins TRBV23-1 and TRBJ2-5; 8 bases match TRBD2. TRBV23-1 is sorted into the ORF group, with uncertain function. This TCR was recovered from a male donor in good health and CMV-seronegative. The sequenced material came from PBMCs. The CDR3 is CASSQREGPRETQYF. CDR3 in DNA: TGCGCCAGCAGTCAACGGGAGGGGCCCAGAGAGACCCAGTACTTC.